This TCR beta chain originates from a study of early T cells in non-severe SARS-CoV-2 infection. This clonotype was seen many times. Individual cDNA molecules carried attached unique molecular identifiers. TCRdb recomputed calls from the 5' RACE reads with MiXCR, one row per CDR3 protein. The sample records tens of thousands of distinct CDR3 sequences, roughly 10% being singletons. The CDR3 is made up of 15 amino acids. Looked up from germline, CDR1 is SGHAT and CDR2 is FQNNGV. Trimming at V came to 5 bases and at J to 10 bases, leaving 8 bases not matched to a gene. The receptor was isolated from an adult who was a healthcare worker with PCR-confirmed SARS-CoV-2 infection or an uninfected control (not recorded which). This chain joins TRBV11-2 and TRBJ2-1; 13 bases fit TRBD2. Specimen: whole blood, collected at baseline. The CDR3 DNA reads TGTGCCAGCAGCCCGGGACTAGCGGGATTTAGCGAGCAGTTCTTC. Amino acids: CASSPGLAGFSEQFF.